These 11 T cell receptor beta chains were sequenced from one sample in a study of T cell responses to AZD1222 COVID-19 vaccine. Sequenced by immunoSEQ multiplex PCR; TCRdb stores in-frame clones only, minus some. The sample lists about 120,000 clones, roughly 85% occurring once. The sequencing used peripheral blood, collected on day 0 of AZD1222 vaccination. The source is an adult in good health.

This clone was observed a single time. The chain carries TRBV12-3 or TRBV12-4 and TRBJ1-6; maybe TRBD1 (5 bases). This CDR3 contains 12 residues. The V gene lost 7 bases and the J gene lost 7 bases, with 8 bases spanning the gap. In DNA form, the CDR3 reads TGTGCCAGCAAAGGGGAAAATTCACCCCTCCACTTT. It encodes CASKGENSPLHF.

The chain is built from TRBV5-1 and TRBJ1-2, with 8 bases matching TRBD1. CDR1 is SGHRS, CDR2 YFSETQ, per germline. This CDR3 comprises 14 residues. V lost 4 bases and J lost 3; bases outside the gene matches: 5. CDR3 amino acids: CASSAGQGYYGYTF. CDR3 DNA: TGCGCCAGCAGCGCCGGACAGGGCTACTATGGCTACACCTTC.

The rearrangement uses TRBV30 and TRBJ1-6; D unclear. V was cut by 6 bases and J by 7 bases, with 10 bases left in between. The CDR3 has 12 amino acids. Germline CDR1 GTSNPN, CDR2 SVGIG (reference sequence). CDR3 bases: TGTGCCTGCGATTTTTGGAATTCACCCCTCCACTTT. Its translation is CACDFWNSPLHF.

The chain recombines TRBV3-1 (or the pseudogene TRBV3-2) with TRBJ2-7; 12 bases align to TRBD2. The CDR3 is 19 amino acids. Germline V CDR1 and CDR2: LGHDT, YNNKEL (reference sequence). Trimming at V came to 0 bases and at J to 7 bases, leaving 16 bases not matched to a gene. Written as DNA, the CDR3 is TGTGCCAGCAGCCAAGAAAGTCTAGCGGGGGGGCCGCGATCCCTAGAGCAGTACTTC. Its translation: CASSQESLAGGPRSLEQYF.

CDR3 in amino acids: CASSSSGWGYNSPLHF. The CDR3 coding sequence is TGTGCCAGCAGCTCCTCAGGCTGGGGTTATAATTCACCCCTCCACTTT. The chain combines TRBV5-4 with TRBJ1-6, with D uncertain. This CDR3 contains 16 residues. In germline, CDR1 is SGHNT, CDR2 YYREEE (reference sequence). V shed 3 bases and J shed 4 bases, with 14 bases lying between them.

In nucleotides, the CDR3 is TGTGCCAGCAGTTTCCCCGGGGCACAGGAGTTCGAGCAGTACTTC. Translation gives CASSFPGAQEFEQYF. This chain connects TRBV28 to TRBJ2-7; D could derive from TRBD1 or TRBD2 (5 bases each). V shed 3 bases and J shed 6 bases, with 18 bases lying between them. Looked up from germline, CDR1 is MDHEN and CDR2 is SYDVKM. The CDR3 runs to 15 residues. The full variable domain, its missing parts supplied by reference TRBV28 and TRBJ2-7, is DVKVTQSSRYLVKRTGEKVFLECVQDMDHENMFWYRQDPGLGLRLIYFSYDVKMKEKGDIPEGYSVSREKKERFSLILESASTNQTSMYLCASSFPGAQEFEQYFGPGTRLTVT.

This clone has a single count. This CDR3 is CATSDFPQETQYF. CDR3 sequence (DNA): TGTGCCACCAGTGATTTCCCACAAGAGACCCAGTACTTC. This rearrangement joins TRBV24-1 to TRBJ2-5; D not resolved. Germline V gene sequence: CDR1 KGHDR, CDR2 SFDVKD. The length of the CDR3 is 13 residues. The V end lost 1 base, the J end lost 2 bases, and 4 bases lay between the germline ends.

This chain joins TRBV27 and TRBJ2-5; D uncertain. This CDR3 region has 11 residues. V lost 7 bases and J 3 bases, leaving 6 bases between the germline ends. Germline V CDR1 and CDR2: MNHEY, SMNVEV (reference sequence). The CDR3 protein is CASKVEETQYF. CDR3 DNA sequence: TGTGCCAGCAAGGTGGAAGAGACCCAGTACTTC.

This chain joins TRBV30 and TRBJ2-7; tentatively, D is TRBD1 or TRBD2 (5 bases each). Germline V gives CDR1 GTSNPN, CDR2 SVGIG (reference sequence). The CDR3 is made up of 13 amino acids. V was pared by 0 bases and J by 4 bases, with 10 bases between. In nucleotides, the CDR3 is TGTGCCTGGAGTGTCATCAGGGAGTACGAGCAGTACTTC. It specifies CAWSVIREYEQYF.

The gene calls are TRBV19 and TRBJ1-2, with TRBD1 identical over 9 bases. V lost 3 bases, J lost 2 bases, and 1 base stayed unmatched. Germline CDR1 and CDR2: LNHDA and SQIVND (reference sequence). CDR3 length: 14 amino acids. CDR3 sequence (DNA): TGTGCCAGTAGTATCGGACAGGGGAACTATGGCTACACCTTC. Translated: CASSIGQGNYGYTF.

This clone came up a few times. The chain links TRBV7-2 to TRBJ1-5, with 12 nucleotides matching TRBD1. This CDR3 is 16 amino acids long. CDR1 is SGHTA and CDR2 is FQGNSA in the germline V gene. Trimming at V came to 5 bases and at J to 6 bases, leaving 8 bases not matched to a gene. This chain's CDR3 is CASSRAGTGGSQPQHF. The CDR3 DNA sequence: TGTGCCAGCAGCAGAGCCGGGACAGGGGGCTCTCAGCCCCAGCATTTT.